These T cell receptor beta chains were read from a single sample in a study of CD8 T cells in ankylosing spondylitis. One entry per CDR3 protein results from TCRdb running MiXCR on the 5' RACE reads. The sample yields approximately 140,000 distinct CDR3 sequences, 15% to 20% seen once. Sequenced input: blood, either unsorted or a sorted T cell fraction (not recorded which). These TCRs come from a male donor with ankylosing spondylitis. Both conserved end residues are part of each CDR3. The D gene is left open where the match is weak. Only part of the rows carry a size: once, few, many, or a class if the clone is expanded.

D gene,J gene,clone size,V gene,CDR3 length,CDR3 protein
NA,TRBJ2-1,NA,TRBV11-3,14,CASSLPGTTNEQFF
NA,TRBJ1-2,NA,TRBV11-2,14,CASSSLRDNYGYTF
TRBD1,TRBJ1-1,NA,TRBV7-8,16,CASSRSPGQSNTEAFF
NA,TRBJ2-2,few,TRBV20-1,13,CSARGQNTGELFF
NA,TRBJ1-1,few,TRBV27,13,CASSLEMNTEAFF
NA,TRBJ2-7,NA,TRBV11-2,13,CASIKSGTDEQYF
NA,TRBJ2-1,NA,TRBV30,14,CAWSVLSSYNEQFF
TRBD2,TRBJ2-1,NA,TRBV28,16,CASSFGLAGYNNEQFF
NA,TRBJ2-7,many,TRBV6-2/TRBV6-3,17,CASSWLVAGGSPYEQYF
TRBD1,TRBJ2-1,NA,TRBV3-1,16,CASSQRQGAPYNEQFF
NA,TRBJ1-4,NA,TRBV27,20,CASSLSRLRHMGATNEKLFF
NA,TRBJ2-2,few,TRBV4-1,14,CASSHVQSTGELFF
NA,TRBJ2-1,NA,TRBV19,13,CASSVVPDNEQFF
TRBD2,TRBJ2-3,many,TRBV5-1,15,CASSWGLFSTDTQYF
TRBD2,TRBJ2-7,few,TRBV12-5,14,CASGGPGLAGHKYF
TRBD1,TRBJ2-1,NA,TRBV7-9,14,CASSWGQGGHEQFF
TRBD1,TRBJ2-2,few,TRBV7-8,17,CASSPNRTGGFTGELFF
NA,TRBJ1-5,few,TRBV27,14,CASSLIGSIQPQHF
NA,TRBJ2-7,few,TRBV30,19,CAWSVPMTGSIPTGYEQYF
TRBD2,TRBJ2-7,NA,TRBV28,15,CASSLRGTITYEQYF
NA,TRBJ2-3,many,TRBV28,15,CASSRTRRLTDTQYF
NA,TRBJ1-5,NA,TRBV24-1,16,CATSGGEGGLNQPQHF
TRBD1,TRBJ2-7,few,TRBV5-6,14,CASSFVRGLGEQYF
NA,TRBJ2-3,many,TRBV25-1,15,CASSEPREETDTQYF
NA,TRBJ2-7,few,TRBV20-1,13,CSARDVRYGEQYF
NA,TRBJ2-1,many,TRBV29-1,14,CSVTERGPYNEQFF
TRBD2,TRBJ2-7,many,TRBV12-3/TRBV12-4,15,CASSIGTSGMGEQYF
NA,TRBJ2-1,NA,TRBV12-3/TRBV12-4,12,CASSLSAYEQFF
NA,TRBJ2-3,few,TRBV7-9,16,CASSPKGSFYTDTQYF
TRBD1,TRBJ1-5,few,TRBV7-8,18,CASSLVRMRTGVDQPQHF
NA,TRBJ2-4,NA,TRBV12-3/TRBV12-4,18,CASSLGIGAQLAKNIQYF
TRBD2,TRBJ2-7,NA,TRBV7-2,15,CASSFTASGDYEQYF
TRBD2,TRBJ2-2,NA,TRBV5-1,16,CASSLGLAGYTGELFF
TRBD1,TRBJ2-1,NA,TRBV29-1,14,CSVVRGTSYNEQFF
NA,TRBJ2-7,few,TRBV7-9,15,CASSFSGAGFNEQYF
NA,TRBJ2-1,few,TRBV21-1,18,CASSINPGLAGCHNEQFF
TRBD2,TRBJ2-3,few,TRBV4-3,16,CASSHIPGLGTDTQYF
TRBD1,TRBJ1-6,NA,TRBV2,15,CASSSGQEASSPLHF
TRBD2,TRBJ2-1,many,TRBV11-2,16,CASSLDRTSGRGEQFF
NA,TRBJ1-5,NA,TRBV2,13,CASNPSRYQPQHF
NA,TRBJ1-1,many,TRBV6-6,11,CASSWAGVAFF
TRBD2,TRBJ2-7,few,TRBV20-1,17,CSANLLAGGRKNYEQYF
NA,TRBJ2-7,NA,TRBV30,12,CAWSGVVYEQYF